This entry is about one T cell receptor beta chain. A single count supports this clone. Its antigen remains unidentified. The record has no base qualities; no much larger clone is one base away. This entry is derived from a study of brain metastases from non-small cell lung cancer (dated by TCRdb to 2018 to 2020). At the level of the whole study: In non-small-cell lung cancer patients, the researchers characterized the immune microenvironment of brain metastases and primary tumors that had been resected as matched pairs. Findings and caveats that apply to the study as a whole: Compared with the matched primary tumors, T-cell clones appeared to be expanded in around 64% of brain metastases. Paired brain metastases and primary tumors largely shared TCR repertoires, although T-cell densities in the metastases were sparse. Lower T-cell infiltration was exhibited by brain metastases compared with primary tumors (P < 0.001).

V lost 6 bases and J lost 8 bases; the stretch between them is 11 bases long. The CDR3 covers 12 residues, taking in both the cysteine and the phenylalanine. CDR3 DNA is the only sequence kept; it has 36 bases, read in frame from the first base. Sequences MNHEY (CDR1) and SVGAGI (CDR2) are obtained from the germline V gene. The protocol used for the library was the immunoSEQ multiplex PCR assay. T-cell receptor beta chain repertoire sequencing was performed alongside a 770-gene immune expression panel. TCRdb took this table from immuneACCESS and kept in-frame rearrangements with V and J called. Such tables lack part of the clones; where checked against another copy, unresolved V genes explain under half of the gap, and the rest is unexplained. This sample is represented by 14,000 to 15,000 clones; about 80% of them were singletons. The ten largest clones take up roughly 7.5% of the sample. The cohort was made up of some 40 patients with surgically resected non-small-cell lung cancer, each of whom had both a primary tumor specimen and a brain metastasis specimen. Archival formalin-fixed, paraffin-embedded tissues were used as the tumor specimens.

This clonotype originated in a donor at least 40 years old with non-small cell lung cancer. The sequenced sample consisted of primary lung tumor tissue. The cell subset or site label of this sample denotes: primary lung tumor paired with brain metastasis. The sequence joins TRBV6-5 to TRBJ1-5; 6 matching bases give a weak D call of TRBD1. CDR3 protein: CASRNDRKPQHF. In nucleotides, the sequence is TGTGCCAGCAGAAACGACAGGAAGCCCCAGCATTTT.